Listed here are 4 T cell receptor beta chains from one sample, sequenced in a study of T cells in localized non-small cell lung cancer. Clones were sequenced by immunoSEQ multiplex PCR, and TCRdb holds only the in-frame ones, with some missing. The table lists over 50,000 clones, 90% of them singletons, with just under 2% in the top ten. Sample: peripheral blood, taken before any cancer treatment. These receptors were obtained from a woman aged 40-69 years with stage I lung adenocarcinoma.

This clone was observed a few times. The chain has TRBV18 and TRBJ1-3, with D uncertain. This CDR3 spans 14 amino acids. Trimming cost V 2 bases and J 2 bases, with 7 bases left between them. Germline CDR1 and CDR2: KGHSH and LQKENI. CDR3 DNA: TGTGCCAGCTCACCAGAGCCCACTGGAAACACCATATATTTT. Translated, it gives CASSPEPTGNTIYF.

A few counts support this clone. The chain links TRBV11-2 to TRBJ1-5, with a possible D match to TRBD1 (6 bases). The CDR3 length is 15 residues. Trimming took off 1 base at V and 6 bases at J, with 13 bases between the two ends. Per the germline V gene, CDR1 is SGHAT and CDR2 is FQNNGV. In DNA form, the CDR3 reads TGTGCCAGCAGCTTAGTCCCCGGAGGGGGTCAGCCCCAGCATTTT. It yields the protein CASSLVPGGGQPQHF.

The chain recombines TRBV6-6 with TRBJ2-3; D may be TRBD2 (5 bases). Germline-derived CDR1 and CDR2 are MNHNY and SVGAGI (reference sequence). The CDR3 is 15 residues long. V lost 10 bases and J 0 bases, leaving 17 bases between the germline ends. The CDR3 DNA is TGTGCCAACAGCTCCTTTGAGCGGAGCACAGATACGCAGTATTTT. Translated, it gives CANSSFERSTDTQYF.

V usage is TRBV6-6 and J usage is TRBJ2-2, with 8 bases that match TRBD2. CDR1 and CDR2 (germline): MNHNY, SVGAGI (reference sequence). Unmatched junction bases numbered 14, after V lost 7 bases and J lost 7 bases. The CDR3 has 16 amino acids. This CDR3 is CASNPGSSGVGGELFF. CDR3 nucleotide sequence: TGTGCCAGCAACCCTGGGAGTAGCGGGGTGGGCGGGGAGCTGTTTTTT.